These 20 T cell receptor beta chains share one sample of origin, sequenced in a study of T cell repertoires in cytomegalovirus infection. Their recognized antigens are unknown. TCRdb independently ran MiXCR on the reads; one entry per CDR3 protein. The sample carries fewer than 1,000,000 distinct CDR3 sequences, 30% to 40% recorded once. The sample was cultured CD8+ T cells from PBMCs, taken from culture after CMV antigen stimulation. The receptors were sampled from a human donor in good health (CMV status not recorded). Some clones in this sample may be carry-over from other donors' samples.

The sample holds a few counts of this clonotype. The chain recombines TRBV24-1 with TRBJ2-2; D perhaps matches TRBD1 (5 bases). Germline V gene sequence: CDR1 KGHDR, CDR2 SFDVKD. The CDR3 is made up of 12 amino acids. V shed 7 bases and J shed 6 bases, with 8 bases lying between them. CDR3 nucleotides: TGTGCCACCAGGGACAACTCCGGGGAGCTGTTTTTT. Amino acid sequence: CATRDNSGELFF.

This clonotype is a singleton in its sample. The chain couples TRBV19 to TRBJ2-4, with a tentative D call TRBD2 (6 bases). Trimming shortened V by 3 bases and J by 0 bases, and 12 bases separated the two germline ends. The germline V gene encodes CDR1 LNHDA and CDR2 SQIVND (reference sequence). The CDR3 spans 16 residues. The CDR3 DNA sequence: TGTGCCAGTAGTATGGATGCGGGGTCAGCCAAAAACATTCAGTACTTC. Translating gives CASSMDAGSAKNIQYF.

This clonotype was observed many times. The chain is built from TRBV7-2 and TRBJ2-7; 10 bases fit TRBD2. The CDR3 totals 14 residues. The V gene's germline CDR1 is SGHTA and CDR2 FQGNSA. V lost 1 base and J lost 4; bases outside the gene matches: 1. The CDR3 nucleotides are TGTGCCAGCAGCTTAGAACTAGCGGGGTACGAGCAGTACGTC. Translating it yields CASSLELAGYEQYV.

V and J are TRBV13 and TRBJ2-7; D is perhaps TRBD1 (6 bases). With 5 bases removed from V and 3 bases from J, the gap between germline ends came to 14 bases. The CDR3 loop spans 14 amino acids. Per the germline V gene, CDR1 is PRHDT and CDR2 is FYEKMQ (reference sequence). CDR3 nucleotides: TGTGCCAGCAGCCCCCGGGACAAGTACTACGAGCAGTACTTC. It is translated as CASSPRDKYYEQYF.

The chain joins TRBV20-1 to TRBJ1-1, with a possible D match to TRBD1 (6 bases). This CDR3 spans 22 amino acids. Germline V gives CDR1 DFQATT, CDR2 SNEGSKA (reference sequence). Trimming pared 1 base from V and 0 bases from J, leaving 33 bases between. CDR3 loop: CSARVAKGRWVGRGSMNTEAFF. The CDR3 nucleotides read TGCAGTGCTAGAGTCGCCAAGGGACGTTGGGTTGGCAGGGGATCGATGAACACTGAAGCTTTCTTT.

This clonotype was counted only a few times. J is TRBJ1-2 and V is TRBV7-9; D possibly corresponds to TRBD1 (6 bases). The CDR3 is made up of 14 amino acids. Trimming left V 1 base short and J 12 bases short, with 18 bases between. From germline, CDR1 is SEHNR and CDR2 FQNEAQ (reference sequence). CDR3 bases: TGTGCCAGCAGCTTAGAGGGGGGGGCGCGAGGCCACACCTTC. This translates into CASSLEGGARGHTF.

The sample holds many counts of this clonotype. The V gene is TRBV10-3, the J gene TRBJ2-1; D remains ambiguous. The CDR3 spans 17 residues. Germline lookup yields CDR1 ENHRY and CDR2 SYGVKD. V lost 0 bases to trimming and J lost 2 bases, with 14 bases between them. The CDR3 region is CAISESPASLTYNEQFF. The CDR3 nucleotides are TGTGCCATCAGTGAGTCGCCGGCTTCCCTTACCTACAATGAGCAGTTCTTC.

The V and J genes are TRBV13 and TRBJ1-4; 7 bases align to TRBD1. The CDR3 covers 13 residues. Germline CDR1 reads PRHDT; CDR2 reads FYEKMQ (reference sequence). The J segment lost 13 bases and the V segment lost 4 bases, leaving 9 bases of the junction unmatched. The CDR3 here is CASSSTETGILFF. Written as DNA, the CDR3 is TGTGCCAGCAGCTCGACGGAGACAGGGATACTGTTTTTT. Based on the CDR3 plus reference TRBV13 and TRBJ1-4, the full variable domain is AAGVIQSPRHLIKEKRETATLKCYPIPRHDTVYWYQQGPGQDPQFLISFYEKMQSDKGSIPDRFSAQQFSDYHSELNMSSLELGDSALYFCASSSTETGILFFGSGTQLSVL.

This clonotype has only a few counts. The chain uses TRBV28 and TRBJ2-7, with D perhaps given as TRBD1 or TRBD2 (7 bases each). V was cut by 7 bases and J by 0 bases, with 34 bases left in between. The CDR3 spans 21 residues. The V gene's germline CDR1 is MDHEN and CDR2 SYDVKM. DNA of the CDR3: TGTGCCAGCAACCCGAGCCCCCTCACAGGGGACTATAAACTTATCTCCTACGAGCAGTACTTC. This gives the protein CASNPSPLTGDYKLISYEQYF. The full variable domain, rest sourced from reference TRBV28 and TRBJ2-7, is DVKVTQSSRYLVKRTGEKVFLECVQDMDHENMFWYRQDPGLGLRLIYFSYDVKMKEKGDIPEGYSVSREKKERFSLILESASTNQTSMYLCASNPSPLTGDYKLISYEQYFGPGTRLTVT.

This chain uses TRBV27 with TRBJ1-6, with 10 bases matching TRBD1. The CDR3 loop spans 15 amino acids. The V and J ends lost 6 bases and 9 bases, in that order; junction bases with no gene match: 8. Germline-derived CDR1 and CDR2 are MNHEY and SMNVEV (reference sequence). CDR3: CASRLRDRGFSPLHF. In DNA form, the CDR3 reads TGTGCCAGCAGACTCCGGGACAGGGGTTTTTCACCCCTCCACTTT.

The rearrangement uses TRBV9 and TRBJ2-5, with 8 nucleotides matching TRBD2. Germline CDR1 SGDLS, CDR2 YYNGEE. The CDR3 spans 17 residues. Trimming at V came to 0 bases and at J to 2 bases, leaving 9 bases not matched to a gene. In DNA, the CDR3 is TGTGCCAGCAGCGTAGATGGGCGGGGGGTCCTACAAGAGACCCAGTACTTC. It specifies CASSVDGRGVLQETQYF.

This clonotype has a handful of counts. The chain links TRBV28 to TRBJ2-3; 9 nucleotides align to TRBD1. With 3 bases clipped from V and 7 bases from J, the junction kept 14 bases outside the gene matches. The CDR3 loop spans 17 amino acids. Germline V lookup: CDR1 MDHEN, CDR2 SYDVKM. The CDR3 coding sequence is TGTGCCAGCAGTTTTAGCGAAACGGGACAGGGAGGTCATACGCAGTATTTT. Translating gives CASSFSETGQGGHTQYF.

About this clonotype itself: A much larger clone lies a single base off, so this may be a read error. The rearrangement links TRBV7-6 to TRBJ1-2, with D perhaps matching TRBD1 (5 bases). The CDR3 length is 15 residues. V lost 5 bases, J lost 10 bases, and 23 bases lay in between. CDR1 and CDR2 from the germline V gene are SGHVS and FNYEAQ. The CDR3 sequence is CASSLGTGQEVDYTF. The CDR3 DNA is TGTGCCAGCAGCCTAGGGACGGGTCAGGAGGTTGACTACACCTTC.

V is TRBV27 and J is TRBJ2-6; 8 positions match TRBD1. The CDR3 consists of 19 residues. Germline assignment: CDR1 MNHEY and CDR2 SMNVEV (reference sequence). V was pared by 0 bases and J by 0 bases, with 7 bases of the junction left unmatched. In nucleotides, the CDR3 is TGTGCCAGCAGTTTATCTCGGACAGGGAGGCCCTCTGGGGCCAACGTCCTGACTTTC. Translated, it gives CASSLSRTGRPSGANVLTF.

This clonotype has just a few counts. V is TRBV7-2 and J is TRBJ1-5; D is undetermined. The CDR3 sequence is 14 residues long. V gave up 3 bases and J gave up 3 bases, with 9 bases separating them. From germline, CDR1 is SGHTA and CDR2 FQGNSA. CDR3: CASSFRLANQPQHF. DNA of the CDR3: TGTGCCAGCAGCTTTCGACTGGCCAATCAGCCCCAGCATTTT.

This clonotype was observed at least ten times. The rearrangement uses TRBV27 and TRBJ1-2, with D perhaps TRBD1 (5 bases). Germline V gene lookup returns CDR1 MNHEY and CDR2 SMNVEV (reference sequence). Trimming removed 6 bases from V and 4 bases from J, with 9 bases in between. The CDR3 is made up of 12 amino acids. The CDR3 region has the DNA TGTGCCAGCAGATCAGGGTTCTATGGCTACACCTTC. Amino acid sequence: CASRSGFYGYTF.

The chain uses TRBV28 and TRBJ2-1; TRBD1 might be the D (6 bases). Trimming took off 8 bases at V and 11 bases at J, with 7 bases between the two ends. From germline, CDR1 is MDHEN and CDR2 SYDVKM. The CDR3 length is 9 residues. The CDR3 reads CASGDKQFF. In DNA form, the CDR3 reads TGTGCCAGCGGGGACAAGCAGTTCTTC.

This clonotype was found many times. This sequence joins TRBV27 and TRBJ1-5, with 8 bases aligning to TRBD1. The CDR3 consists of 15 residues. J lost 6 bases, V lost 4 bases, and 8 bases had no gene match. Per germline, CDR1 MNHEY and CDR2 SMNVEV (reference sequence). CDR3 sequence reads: CASSSTGGPSQPQHF. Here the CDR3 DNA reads TGTGCCAGCAGTTCCACAGGGGGACCAAGTCAGCCCCAGCATTTT.

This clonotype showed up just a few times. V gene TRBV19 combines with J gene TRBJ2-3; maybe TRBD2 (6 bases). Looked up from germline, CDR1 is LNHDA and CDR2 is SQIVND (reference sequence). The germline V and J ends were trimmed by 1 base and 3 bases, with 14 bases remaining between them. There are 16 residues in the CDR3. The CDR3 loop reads CASSIVGGRWTDTQYF. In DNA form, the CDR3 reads TGTGCCAGTAGTATAGTAGGAGGGAGATGGACAGATACGCAGTATTTT. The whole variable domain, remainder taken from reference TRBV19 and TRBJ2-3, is DGGITQSPKYLFRKEGQNVTLSCEQNLNHDAMYWYRQDPGQGLRLIYYSQIVNDFQKGDIAEGYSVSREKKESFPLTVTSAQKNPTAFYLCASSIVGGRWTDTQYFGPGTRLTVL.

The CDR3 is CASSFSGGAFFEQYV. The CDR3, as DNA: TGTGCCAGCAGCTTCTCAGGGGGCGCTTTCTTCGAGCAGTACGTC. The chain combines TRBV13 with TRBJ2-7, with 8 bases identical to TRBD1. CDR1 is PRHDT and CDR2 is FYEKMQ in the germline V gene (reference sequence). V was pared by 3 bases and J by 6 bases, with 10 bases of the junction left unmatched. The CDR3 spans 15 residues.